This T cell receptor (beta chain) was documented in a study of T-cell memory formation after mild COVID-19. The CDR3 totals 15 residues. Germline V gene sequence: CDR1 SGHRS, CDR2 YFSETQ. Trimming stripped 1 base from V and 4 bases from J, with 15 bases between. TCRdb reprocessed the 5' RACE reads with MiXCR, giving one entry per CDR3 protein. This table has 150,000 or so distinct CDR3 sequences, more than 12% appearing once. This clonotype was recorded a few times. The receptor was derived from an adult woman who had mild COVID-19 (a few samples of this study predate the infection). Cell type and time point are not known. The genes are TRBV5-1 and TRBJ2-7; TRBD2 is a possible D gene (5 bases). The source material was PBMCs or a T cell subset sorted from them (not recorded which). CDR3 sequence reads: CASSLLDSNSYEQYF. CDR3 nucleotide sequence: TGCGCCAGCAGCTTGTTGGACTCCAACTCATACGAGCAGTACTTC.